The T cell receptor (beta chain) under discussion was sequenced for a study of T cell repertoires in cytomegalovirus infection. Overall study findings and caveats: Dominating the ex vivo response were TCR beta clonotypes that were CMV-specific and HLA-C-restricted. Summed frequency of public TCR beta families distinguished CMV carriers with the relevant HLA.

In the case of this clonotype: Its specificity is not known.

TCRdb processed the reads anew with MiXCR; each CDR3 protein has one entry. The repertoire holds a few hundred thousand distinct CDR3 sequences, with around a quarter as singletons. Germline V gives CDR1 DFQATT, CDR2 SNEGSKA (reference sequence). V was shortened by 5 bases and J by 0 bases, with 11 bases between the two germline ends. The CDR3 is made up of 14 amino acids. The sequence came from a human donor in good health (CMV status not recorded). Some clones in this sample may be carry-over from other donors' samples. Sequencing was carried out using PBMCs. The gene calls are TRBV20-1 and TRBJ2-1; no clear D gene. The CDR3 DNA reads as TGCAGTGCTTCGACTGAAAGCTCCTACAATGAGCAGTTCTTC. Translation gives CSASTESSYNEQFF.